This TCR beta chain is drawn from a study of early T cells in non-severe SARS-CoV-2 infection. Turning to the study itself: Bulk RNA isolated from unsorted whole blood underwent sequencing; chains were not paired. General study findings and limits: The study's VDJdb matching favored anti-spike CD8 responses and missed private and CD4 specificities.

CDR1 SGHNT and CDR2 YYREEE come from the germline V gene (reference sequence). The CDR3 length is 13 residues. With regard to this clonotype: The antigen is unknown.

Attachment of unique molecular identifiers was made to individual cDNA molecules. TCRdb re-analysed the 5' RACE reads in MiXCR, keeping a single row per CDR3 protein. The profile shows about 60,000 distinct CDR3 sequences, around 5.2% of them singletons. The source of this sequence is an adult who was a healthcare worker with PCR-confirmed SARS-CoV-2 infection or an uninfected control (not recorded which). The source material was whole blood. The chain joins TRBV5-4 to TRBJ2-5; D is unclear. Matching the DNA end better, TRBJ2-1 makes the J call doubtful. The CDR3 nucleotides are TGTGCCAGCAGCCCAGATAATCGCGAGACCCAGTTCTTC. Translation: CASSPDNRETQFF.